A single sample is the source of the 2 T cell receptor beta chains below, sequenced in a study of OX40 agonist ivuxolimab in advanced cancers. The method behind the library was the immunoSEQ multiplex PCR assay. TCRdb limited this immuneACCESS table to in-frame rearrangements with V and J called. A share of clones is missing; checked studies link under half to unresolved V genes, and the rest is unexplained. Counted in this sample were nearly 80,000 clones; around 90% of them appeared once. The ten largest clones capture 0.3% to 0.4% of the sample. Sequenced material: CD4+ or CD8+ T cells sorted from blood, taken in a trial of the OX40 agonist ivuxolimab. Source of these receptors: an adult with an advanced solid tumor such as melanoma, head and neck, liver or kidney cancer.

V gene TRBV30 combines with J gene TRBJ2-3; D is unclear. V shed 5 bases and J shed 0 bases, with 12 bases lying between them. Germline V gene sequence: CDR1 GTSNPN, CDR2 SVGIG (reference sequence). The CDR3 loop spans 14 amino acids. The CDR3 spells CAWATVSSTDTQYF. CDR3 nucleotides: TGTGCCTGGGCGACTGTCTCTAGCACAGATACGCAGTATTTT.

The V gene is TRBV29-1, the J gene TRBJ2-1; no definite D call. The V gene lost 5 bases and the J gene lost 1 base, with 3 bases spanning the gap. CDR1 is SQVTM and CDR2 is ANQGSEA in the germline V gene. This CDR3 spans 11 amino acids. The DNA for the CDR3 is TGCAGCGTTTCTTCCTACAATGAGCAGTTCTTC. It codes for CSVSSYNEQFF.